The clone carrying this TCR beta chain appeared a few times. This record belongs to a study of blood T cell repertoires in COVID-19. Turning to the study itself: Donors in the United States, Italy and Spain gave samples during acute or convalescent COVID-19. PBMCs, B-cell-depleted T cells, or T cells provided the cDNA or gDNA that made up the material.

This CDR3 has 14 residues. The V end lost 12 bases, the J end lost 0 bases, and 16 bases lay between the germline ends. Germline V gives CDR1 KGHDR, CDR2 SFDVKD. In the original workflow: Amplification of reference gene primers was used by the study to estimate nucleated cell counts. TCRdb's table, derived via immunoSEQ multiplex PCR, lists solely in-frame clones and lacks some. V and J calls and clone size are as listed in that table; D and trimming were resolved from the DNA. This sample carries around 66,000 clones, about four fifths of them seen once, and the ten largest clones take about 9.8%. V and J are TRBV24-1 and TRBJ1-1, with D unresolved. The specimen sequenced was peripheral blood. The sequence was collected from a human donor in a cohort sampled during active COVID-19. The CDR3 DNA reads TGTGCCGTCCTCGCCGGTCGGGTGAACACTGAAGCTTTCTTT. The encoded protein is CAVLAGRVNTEAFF.